Described below is a single TCR beta chain sequence and its context. An assay was performed, and its level was deep. Only in-frame clones appear in the TCRdb table, and some are missing; sequencing was by immunoSEQ multiplex PCR. The sample comprises approximately 1,500,000 clones, about 98% of which are singletons, and approximately 0.44% rests with the top ten. The data belong to a study of shared clonotypes between healthy human individuals. The clonotype originates from a young man in good health. The sample comprised naive CD4+ T cells sorted from blood. Subset described: CD45RA+ positively selected.

CDR3 sequence reads: CASSYFTPSSYEQYF. The CDR3 DNA follows: TGTGCCAGCAGTTACTTCACTCCGAGCTCCTACGAGCAGTACTTC. V is TRBV6-6 and J is TRBJ2-7; D not resolved. The germline V and J ends were trimmed by 1 base and 0 bases, with 10 bases remaining between them. CDR1 is MNHNY and CDR2 is SVGAGI in the germline V gene (reference sequence). This CDR3 spans 15 amino acids.